The sequence of this T cell receptor (beta chain) was determined in a study of a mutant IDH1 vaccine in newly diagnosed glioma. Study-level information: Every participant had undergone radiotherapy, temozolomide, or both before, and most underwent both.

CDR1 and CDR2 (germline): SGHRS, YFSETQ. The CDR3 contains 16 residues. The V gene lost 0 bases and the J gene lost 0 bases, with 12 bases spanning the gap. Regarding time point: baseline, week 1 (first vaccination visit). Treatment here: pre-vaccination baseline after standard-of-care therapy. Here immunoSEQ multiplex PCR was the method, and the copy in TCRdb shows in-frame clones only, minus some. The table shows tens of thousands of clones, with about 82% occurring only once. The chain has TRBV5-1 and TRBJ1-2, with D perhaps matching TRBD1 (5 bases). The receptor was derived from a man aged 18 to 30 with glioma. Sequenced here: PBMCs, sampled from a glioma patient treated with radiotherapy, temozolomide or both. The CDR3 DNA sequence: TGCGCCAGCAGCTTGGTCCAGGGCCAGCCTAACTATGGCTACACCTTC. Translating it yields CASSLVQGQPNYGYTF.